Given below is one T cell receptor beta chain in context. Its antigen is undetermined. The data originate from a study of OX40 agonist ivuxolimab in advanced cancers. Sequencing used immunoSEQ multiplex PCR; TCRdb keeps in-frame clones, though not all of them. The table lists fewer than 95,000 clones, more than 75% of them singletons. The germline V gene has CDR1 SEHNR and CDR2 FQNEAQ (reference sequence). The length of the CDR3 is 15 residues. V dropped 9 bases and J dropped 4; count of bases not matched to a gene: 13. Study-wide results and limits: Also showing low normalized T-cell clonal expansion were some of the nonresponders.

The receptor was derived from an adult with an advanced solid tumor such as melanoma, head and neck, liver or kidney cancer. The chain joins TRBV7-9 to TRBJ1-2; 8 positions match TRBD1. The specimen comprised CD4+ or CD8+ T cells sorted from blood, sampled in a trial of the OX40 agonist ivuxolimab. The CDR3 reads CASSLTDRAIYGYTF. For the CDR3, the DNA is TGTGCCAGTAGTCTTACGGACAGGGCTATCTATGGCTACACCTTC.